This T cell receptor (beta chain) was documented in a study of Ad26.COV2.S vaccination and SARS-CoV-2 variants. Treatment here: 15 to 20 received Ad26.COV2.S at low or high dose, single or two shots; roughly 5 received placebo; per-sample allocation not given. Vaccine and placebo recipients were sampled on day 63 after the first injection. The CDR3 sequence is 11 residues long. Trimming removed 7 bases from V and 7 bases from J; junction bases left unmatched: 1. Germline loops: CDR1 SQVTM, CDR2 ANQGSEA. Using immunoSEQ multiplex PCR, the repertoire was profiled, and TCRdb retains in-frame clones only, with some absent. Among nearly 400,000 clones listed, about 91% were seen once.

J is TRBJ1-2 and V is TRBV29-1, with 12 bases identical to TRBD1. Sequences were derived from peripheral blood, sampled in a trial of Ad26.COV2.S vaccine versus placebo. This receptor was obtained from a person between 18 and 59 years old who received the Ad26.COV2.S COVID-19 vaccine or a placebo. The CDR3 sequence: CSGGQGAGYTF. The DNA of the CDR3 is TGCAGCGGGGGACAGGGGGCTGGCTACACCTTC.